These 23 T cell receptor beta chains share one sample of origin, sequenced in a study of cytomegalovirus exposure and HLA in healthy donors. In the PCR, 60 Vbeta and 13 Jbeta primers were used. Clones were sequenced by immunoSEQ multiplex PCR, and TCRdb holds only the in-frame ones, with some missing. The sample carries about 200,000 clones, roughly four fifths recorded once. The material sequenced was PBMCs. These receptors all come from a boy aged 2 to 9 in good health and CMV-seronegative.

This clone was seen just once. The chain uses TRBV19 and TRBJ2-1; D is uncertain. Germline V lookup: CDR1 LNHDA, CDR2 SQIVND (reference sequence). V was trimmed by 3 bases and J by 0 bases, leaving 6 bases between them. The CDR3 covers 14 residues. The chain's CDR3 is CASSISYSYNEQFF. The CDR3 DNA reads as TGTGCCAGTAGTATCTCTTACTCCTACAATGAGCAGTTCTTC.

The chain has TRBV5-1 and TRBJ1-1; 11 bases fit TRBD1. There are 13 residues in the CDR3. V dropped 3 bases and J dropped 8; count of bases not matched to a gene: 3. Germline V gene sequence: CDR1 SGHRS, CDR2 YFSETQ. The CDR3 here is CASSYGQGAEAFF. DNA for the CDR3: TGCGCCAGCAGCTACGGACAGGGGGCGGAAGCTTTCTTT.

The chain links TRBV5-1 to TRBJ1-3; 7 bases map to TRBD1. Germline CDR1 SGHRS, CDR2 YFSETQ. The junction had 3 bases not matched to a gene; V was cut back by 2 bases and J by 4 bases. This CDR3 has 14 residues. CDR3 sequence: CASSLGGSGNTIYF. The CDR3 nucleotides are TGCGCCAGCAGCTTAGGGGGCTCCGGAAACACCATATATTTT.

The chain uses TRBV5-8 and TRBJ1-5, with D unresolved. Deletions cut 1 base from V and 6 bases from J, with 17 bases between. Germline V lookup: CDR1 SGHTS, CDR2 YDEGEE. The CDR3 is made up of 16 amino acids. DNA for the CDR3: TGTGCCAGCAGCTTGCGTGGGCCGATTGGTGGTCAGCCCCAGCATTTT. Translating it yields CASSLRGPIGGQPQHF.

This clone was detected only a few times. The CDR3 coding sequence is TGTGCCAGCAGCCCTGACAGGGTCGGCAATCAGCCCCAGCATTTT. This encodes CASSPDRVGNQPQHF. The chain combines TRBV5-5 with TRBJ1-5; 7 bases align to TRBD1. V trimming: 4 bases; J trimming: 2 bases; junction bases outside the gene matches: 6. CDR1 is SGHKS and CDR2 is YYEKEE in the germline V gene (reference sequence). The CDR3 loop spans 15 amino acids.

This chain links TRBV5-6 with TRBJ1-6; D ambiguous. V was shortened by 3 bases and J by 0 bases, with 13 bases between the two germline ends. Looked up from germline, CDR1 is SGHDT and CDR2 is YYEEEE. The CDR3 contains 17 residues. DNA for the CDR3: TGTGCCAGCAGCTGGAGCGACTGGAGCTCCTATAATTCACCCCTCCACTTT. Residues: CASSWSDWSSYNSPLHF.

V usage is TRBV30 and J usage is TRBJ2-3; 11 nucleotides match TRBD2. Germline-derived CDR1 and CDR2 are GTSNPN and SVGIG (reference sequence). V shed 3 bases, J shed 2 bases, and the junction held 10 bases outside the gene matches. CDR3 length equals 17 residues. The CDR3 DNA follows: TGTGCCTGGAGAATCAATCCGGGACTAGCGGACACAGATACGCAGTATTTT. This sequence encodes CAWRINPGLADTDTQYF. Based on the CDR3 plus reference TRBV30 and TRBJ2-3, the full variable domain is SQTIHQWPATLVQPVGSPLSLECTVEGTSNPNLYWYRQAAGRGLQLLFYSVGIGQISSEVPQNLSASRPQDRQFILSSKKLLLSDSGFYLCAWRINPGLADTDTQYFGPGTRLTVL.

The chain combines TRBV2 with TRBJ1-5, with 9 bases that match TRBD1. Germline V gene lookup returns CDR1 SNHLY and CDR2 FYNNEI. V lost 2 bases, J lost 6 bases, and 5 bases stayed unmatched. This CDR3 is 15 amino acids long. The CDR3 sequence is CASSETGGAIQPQHF. The DNA for the CDR3 is TGTGCCAGCAGTGAAACAGGGGGCGCGATTCAGCCCCAGCATTTT.

The chain's CDR3 is CASTPRWAPSTEAFF. The CDR3 DNA reads as TGTGCCAGCACCCCCAGATGGGCCCCCTCCACTGAAGCTTTCTTT. V is TRBV7-3 and J is TRBJ1-1; D remains ambiguous. Germline values: CDR1 SGHTA, CDR2 FQGTGA. The V end was cut by 7 bases, the J end by 4 bases, with 19 bases between. This CDR3 spans 15 amino acids.

The rearrangement uses TRBV6-5 and TRBJ1-1; the D is unclear. The CDR3 has 12 residues. CDR1 and CDR2 from the germline V gene are MNHEY and SVGAGI. The V end was cut by 4 bases, the J end by 1 base, with 4 bases between. Here the CDR3 DNA reads TGTGCCAGCAGTTCCGGGAACACTGAAGCTTTCTTT. Translation gives CASSSGNTEAFF.

J is TRBJ1-3 and V is TRBV6-5, with D hard to call. V was cut by 0 bases and J by 4 bases, with 13 bases left in between. Germline CDR1 MNHEY, CDR2 SVGAGI. This CDR3 has 16 residues. The CDR3 sequence is CASSYSLLSAGNTIYF. CDR3 bases: TGTGCCAGCAGTTACTCACTTCTGTCCGCCGGAAACACCATATATTTT.

The chain uses TRBV9 and TRBJ2-5; D possibly corresponds to TRBD1 (6 bases). This CDR3 spans 14 amino acids. The germline V gene has CDR1 SGDLS and CDR2 YYNGEE. V was cut by 3 bases and J by 3 bases, with 12 bases left in between. Here the CDR3 DNA reads TGTGCCAGCAGCGGGGGACATCTTAAAGAGACCCAGTACTTC. Amino acid sequence: CASSGGHLKETQYF.

The chain has TRBV21-1 and TRBJ2-7; TRBD2 reflects the table's D call only, with no check against the DNA. TRBV21-1 counts as a pseudogene. This CDR3 has 18 amino acids. The CDR3: CASSKLNRGNAESYEQYF. The CDR3 coding sequence is TGTGCCAGCAGCAAACTAAACCGAGGGAACGCCGAATCCTACGAGCAGTACTTC.

A few counts support this clone. This chain links TRBV4-2 with TRBJ1-1; TRBD1 agrees at 7 bases. Germline CDR1 and CDR2: LGHNA and YNFKEQ. With 1 base clipped from V and 1 base from J, the junction kept 3 bases outside the gene matches. The CDR3 totals 15 residues. CDR3 region: CASSQVGQPNTEAFF. The CDR3 DNA is TGTGCCAGCAGCCAAGTGGGACAGCCGAACACTGAAGCTTTCTTT.

The rearrangement uses TRBV29-1 and TRBJ2-2; no definite D call. V was trimmed by 7 bases and J by 0 bases, leaving 12 bases between them. This CDR3 comprises 14 residues. Germline-derived CDR1 and CDR2 are SQVTM and ANQGSEA. The CDR3 DNA sequence: TGCAGCGCCCGGTCCCAGGCGAACACCGGGGAGCTGTTTTTT. Its protein product is CSARSQANTGELFF.

The rearrangement uses TRBV27 and TRBJ1-2; the match to TRBD1 covers 11 bases. V gave up 6 bases and J gave up 5 bases; unmatched junction bases: 2. Germline V gene data show CDR1 as MNHEY and CDR2 as SMNVEV (reference sequence). The CDR3 has 13 amino acids. DNA for the CDR3: TGTGCCAGCAGCGGACAGGGGGCATATGGCTACACCTTC. This sequence encodes CASSGQGAYGYTF.

The chain links TRBV6-5 to TRBJ1-2, with TRBD1 as a possible D gene (6 bases). Trimming removed 2 bases from V and 6 bases from J, with 13 bases in between. There are 14 residues in the CDR3. Germline V gene lookup returns CDR1 MNHEY and CDR2 SVGAGI. CDR3 sequence (DNA): TGTGCCAGCAGTTACCGGCAGGGGCCTAATGGCTACACCTTC. Its protein product is CASSYRQGPNGYTF.

CDR3 sequence (DNA): TGTGCCAGCAGCTTAACGCCTAGTGGCACGCAGTATTTT. The encoded protein is CASSLTPSGTQYF. The chain joins TRBV13 to TRBJ2-3; D uncertain. This CDR3 comprises 13 residues. Between the trimmed V and J ends, which lost 2 bases and 9 bases, there was a span of 12 bases. CDR1 is PRHDT and CDR2 is FYEKMQ in the germline V gene (reference sequence). The entire variable domain, with the rest obtained from reference TRBV13 and TRBJ2-3, is as follows: AAGVIQSPRHLIKEKRETATLKCYPIPRHDTVYWYQQGPGQDPQFLISFYEKMQSDKGSIPDRFSAQQFSDYHSELNMSSLELGDSALYFCASSLTPSGTQYFGPGTRLTVL.

The chain uses TRBV5-1 and TRBJ2-5, with TRBD2 identical over 9 bases. This CDR3 spans 15 amino acids. Trimming cost V 2 bases and J 11 bases; bases outside gene matches: 13. The germline CDR1 and CDR2 sequences are SGHRS and YFSETQ. CDR3 DNA: TGCGCCAGCAGCTTACTAGCGGGCCAAAGTCTTGAGCAGTACTTC. This codes for CASSLLAGQSLEQYF.

The chain couples TRBV6-6 to TRBJ2-7; the D is unclear. The CDR3 has 11 amino acids. The germline gives CDR1 MNHNY, CDR2 SVGAGI (reference sequence). The germline V and J ends were trimmed by 4 bases and 6 bases, with 7 bases remaining between them. The DNA of the CDR3 is TGTGCCAGCAGTTCTCCCCTCGAGCAGTACTTC. Its translation: CASSSPLEQYF.

The chain has TRBV7-9 and TRBJ1-2; D unresolved. This CDR3 is 12 amino acids long. Germline V gives CDR1 SEHNR, CDR2 FQNEAQ (reference sequence). V was shortened by 1 base and J by 6 bases, with 6 bases between the two germline ends. The CDR3 nucleotides read TGTGCCAGCAGCTTAGGGTTAGATGGCTACACCTTC. Its translation: CASSLGLDGYTF.

The V and J genes are TRBV25-1 and TRBJ2-7, with a weak D call TRBD1 (6 bases). This CDR3 spans 16 amino acids. Trimming left V 4 bases short and J 4 bases short, with 20 bases between. Germline CDR1 is MGHDK and CDR2 is SYGVNS. CDR3 amino acids: CASSATGSGLGYEQYF. The CDR3 DNA follows: TGTGCCAGCAGTGCTACAGGGTCAGGACTTGGATACGAGCAGTACTTC.

The J gene is TRBJ1-2, the V gene TRBV15; D remains unclear. The V gene's germline CDR1 is LNHNV and CDR2 YYDKDF (reference sequence). The CDR3 covers 16 residues. Deletions cut 1 base from V and 6 bases from J, with 18 bases between. DNA for the CDR3: TGTGCCACCAGCAGAGTAAAAACAGCTCCCAGTAATGGCTACACCTTC. It translates to CATSRVKTAPSNGYTF.